A selection of T cell receptor beta chains follows, all from one sample in a study of blood T cell repertoires in COVID-19. This table comes from immunoSEQ multiplex PCR, and its TCRdb copy is limited to in-frame clones, with some not included. This sample has about 260,000 clones, with more than 75% found just once. Sequenced input: peripheral blood. These receptors all stem from an older woman with COVID-19, enrolled during active disease. CDR3s include the opening cysteine and the closing phenylalanine or tryptophan. The D gene is left open where the match is weak. Size is stated for part of the rows, as once, few or many counts, or as a class when the clone is expanded.

CDR3nt: TGTGCCAGCAGCTTAGTCGGCGGGGTGCCTCGGATGAACACTGAAGCTTTCTTT
CDR3aa: CASSLVGGVPRMNTEAFF
d_gene: .
v_gene: TRBV7-2
abundance: .
j_gene: TRBJ1-1

CDR3nt: TGTGCCATCAGTAGGACTAGCGGGTCCAGCAATGAGCAGTTCTTC
CDR3aa: CAISRTSGSSNEQFF
d_gene: TRBD2
v_gene: TRBV10-3
abundance: .
j_gene: TRBJ2-1

CDR3nt: TGTGCCAGTAGTCGACGAGGACAGGCTTATGCCGGCTACACCTTC
CDR3aa: CASSRRGQAYAGYTF
d_gene: TRBD1
v_gene: TRBV19
abundance: .
j_gene: TRBJ1-2

CDR3nt: TGTGCCACCGGGGTAGCGGGAGGGCCTGGTGAGCAGTTCTTC
CDR3aa: CATGVAGGPGEQFF
d_gene: TRBD2
v_gene: TRBV24-1
abundance: .
j_gene: TRBJ2-1

CDR3nt: TGTGCCAGCAGCCAAGATTCAGGGCCTGGAAACACCATATATTTT
CDR3aa: CASSQDSGPGNTIYF
d_gene: .
v_gene: TRBV3-1/TRBV3-2
abundance: .
j_gene: TRBJ1-3

CDR3nt: TGTGCCAGCAGCAAAGGGACAGTTTATGGCTACACCTTC
CDR3aa: CASSKGTVYGYTF
d_gene: TRBD1
v_gene: TRBV6-5
abundance: .
j_gene: TRBJ1-2

CDR3nt: TGTGCCAGCAGCCCTCACAGGGGTAATGAGCAGTTCTTC
CDR3aa: CASSPHRGNEQFF
d_gene: TRBD1
v_gene: TRBV9
abundance: .
j_gene: TRBJ2-1

CDR3nt: TGTGCCAGCAGCGACAGGGGTCAGCCCCAGCATTTT
CDR3aa: CASSDRGQPQHF
d_gene: TRBD1
v_gene: TRBV9
abundance: .
j_gene: TRBJ1-5

CDR3nt: TGTGCCAGCAGCAAGGGACTGGAAGAGAACACTGAAGCTTTCTTT
CDR3aa: CASSKGLEENTEAFF
d_gene: .
v_gene: TRBV6-5
abundance: .
j_gene: TRBJ1-1

CDR3nt: TGTGCCAGCAGTGAGTGGCAGGGGACAGCTGAAGCTTTCTTT
CDR3aa: CASSEWQGTAEAFF
d_gene: TRBD1
v_gene: TRBV25-1
abundance: .
j_gene: TRBJ1-1

CDR3nt: TGCGCCAGCAGCCAAGGACAGGGGTGGGGCACTGAAGCTTTCTTT
CDR3aa: CASSQGQGWGTEAFF
d_gene: TRBD1
v_gene: TRBV5-1
abundance: .
j_gene: TRBJ1-1

CDR3nt: TGTGCCAGCAGCCAAGATAGGCGGGGTGGCTACACCTTC
CDR3aa: CASSQDRRGGYTF
d_gene: .
v_gene: TRBV3-1/TRBV3-2
abundance: once
j_gene: TRBJ1-2

CDR3nt: TGTGCCAGCAGTCCAAGGATCGGGGGGGCTTTCTTT
CDR3aa: CASSPRIGGAFF
d_gene: .
v_gene: TRBV28
abundance: .
j_gene: TRBJ1-1

CDR3nt: TGTGCCAGCTCACTCGACAGCAATAATTCACCCCTCCACTTT
CDR3aa: CASSLDSNNSPLHF
d_gene: .
v_gene: TRBV18
abundance: .
j_gene: TRBJ1-6

CDR3nt: TGTGCCAGCAGTTTAGCCTCCAGACAGGGGACGGAACTGTTTTTT
CDR3aa: CASSLASRQGTELFF
d_gene: TRBD1
v_gene: TRBV27
abundance: .
j_gene: TRBJ1-4